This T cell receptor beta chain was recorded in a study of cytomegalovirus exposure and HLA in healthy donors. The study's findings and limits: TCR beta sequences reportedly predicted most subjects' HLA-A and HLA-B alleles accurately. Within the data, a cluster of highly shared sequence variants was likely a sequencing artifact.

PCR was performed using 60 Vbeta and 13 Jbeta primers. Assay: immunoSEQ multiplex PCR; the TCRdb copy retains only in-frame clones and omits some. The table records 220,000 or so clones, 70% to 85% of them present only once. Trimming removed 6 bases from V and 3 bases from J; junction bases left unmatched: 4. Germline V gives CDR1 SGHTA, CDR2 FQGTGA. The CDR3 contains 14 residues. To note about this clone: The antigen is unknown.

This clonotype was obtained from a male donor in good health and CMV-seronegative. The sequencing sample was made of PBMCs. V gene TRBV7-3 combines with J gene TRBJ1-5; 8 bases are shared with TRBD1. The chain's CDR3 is CASRGQGYNQPQHF. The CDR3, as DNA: TGTGCCAGCAGAGGACAGGGCTACAATCAGCCCCAGCATTTT.